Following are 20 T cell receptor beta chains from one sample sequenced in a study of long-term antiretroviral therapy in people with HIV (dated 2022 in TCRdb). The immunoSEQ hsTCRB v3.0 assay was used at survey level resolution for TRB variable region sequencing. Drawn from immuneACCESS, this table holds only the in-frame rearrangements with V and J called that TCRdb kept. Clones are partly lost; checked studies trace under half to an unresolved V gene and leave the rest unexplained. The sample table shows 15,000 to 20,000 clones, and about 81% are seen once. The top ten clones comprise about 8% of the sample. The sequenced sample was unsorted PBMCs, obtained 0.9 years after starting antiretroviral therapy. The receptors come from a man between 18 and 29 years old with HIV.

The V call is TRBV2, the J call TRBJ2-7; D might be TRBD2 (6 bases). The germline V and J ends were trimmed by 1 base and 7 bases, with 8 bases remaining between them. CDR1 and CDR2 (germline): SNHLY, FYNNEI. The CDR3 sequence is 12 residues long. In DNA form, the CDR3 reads TGTGCCAGCAGTGAAGGGGGGGTAGAGCAGTACTTC. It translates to CASSEGGVEQYF. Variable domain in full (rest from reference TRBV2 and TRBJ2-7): EPEVTQTPSHQVTQMGQEVILRCVPISNHLYFYWYRQILGQKVEFLVSFYNNEISEKSEIFDDQFSVERPDGSNFTLKIRSTKLEDSAMYFCASSEGGVEQYFGPGTRLTVT.

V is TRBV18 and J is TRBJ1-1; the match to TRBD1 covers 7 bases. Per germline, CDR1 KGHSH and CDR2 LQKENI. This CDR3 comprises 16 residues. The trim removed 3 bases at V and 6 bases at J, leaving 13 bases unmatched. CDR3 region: CASSPRQGPGWPEAFF. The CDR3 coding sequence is TGTGCCAGCTCACCCCGACAGGGACCTGGCTGGCCTGAAGCTTTCTTT.

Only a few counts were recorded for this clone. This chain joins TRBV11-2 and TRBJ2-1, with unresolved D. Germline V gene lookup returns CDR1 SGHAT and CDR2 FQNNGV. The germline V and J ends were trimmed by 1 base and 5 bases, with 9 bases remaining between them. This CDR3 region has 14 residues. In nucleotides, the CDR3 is TGTGCCAGCAGCTTAGGGAACAGCAACAATGAGCAGTTCTTC. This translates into CASSLGNSNNEQFF.

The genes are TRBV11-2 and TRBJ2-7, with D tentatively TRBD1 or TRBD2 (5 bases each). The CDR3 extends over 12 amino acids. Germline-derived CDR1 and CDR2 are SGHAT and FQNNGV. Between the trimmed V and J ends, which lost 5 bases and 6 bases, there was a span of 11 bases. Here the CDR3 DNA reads TGTGCCAGCAGCCGCCTCGGGGCCGAGCAGTACTTC. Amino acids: CASSRLGAEQYF.

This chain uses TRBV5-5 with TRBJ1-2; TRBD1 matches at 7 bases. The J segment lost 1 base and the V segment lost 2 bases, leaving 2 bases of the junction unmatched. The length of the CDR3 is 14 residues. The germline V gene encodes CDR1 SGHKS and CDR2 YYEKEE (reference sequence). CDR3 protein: CASSFGTVNYGYTF. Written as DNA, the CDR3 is TGTGCCAGCAGCTTCGGGACAGTTAACTATGGCTACACCTTC.

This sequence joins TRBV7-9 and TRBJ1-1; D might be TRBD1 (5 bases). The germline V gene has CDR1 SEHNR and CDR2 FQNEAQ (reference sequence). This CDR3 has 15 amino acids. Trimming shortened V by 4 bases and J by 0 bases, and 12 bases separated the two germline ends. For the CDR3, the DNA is TGTGCCAGCAGCTCAACTCAGGGCTTGAACACTGAAGCTTTCTTT. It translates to CASSSTQGLNTEAFF.

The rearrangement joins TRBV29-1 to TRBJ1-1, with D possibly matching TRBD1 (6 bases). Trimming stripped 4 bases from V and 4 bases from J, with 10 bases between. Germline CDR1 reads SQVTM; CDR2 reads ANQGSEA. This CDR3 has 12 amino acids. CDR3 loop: CSVGGGPTEAFF. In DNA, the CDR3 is TGCAGCGTTGGGGGGGGGCCCACTGAAGCTTTCTTT.

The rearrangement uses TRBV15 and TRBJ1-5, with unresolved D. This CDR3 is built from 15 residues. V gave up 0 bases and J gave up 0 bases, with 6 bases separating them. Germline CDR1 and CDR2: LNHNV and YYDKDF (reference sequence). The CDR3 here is CATSRDGYSNQPQHF. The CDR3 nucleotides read TGTGCCACCAGCAGAGATGGGTATAGCAATCAGCCCCAGCATTTT.

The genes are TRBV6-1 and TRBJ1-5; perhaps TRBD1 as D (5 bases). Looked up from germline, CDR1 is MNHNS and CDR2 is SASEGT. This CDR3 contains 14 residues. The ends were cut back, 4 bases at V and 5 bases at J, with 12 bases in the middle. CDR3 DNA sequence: TGTGCCAGCAGTGCTGGGGCTGGACATCAGCCCCAGCATTTT. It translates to CASSAGAGHQPQHF.

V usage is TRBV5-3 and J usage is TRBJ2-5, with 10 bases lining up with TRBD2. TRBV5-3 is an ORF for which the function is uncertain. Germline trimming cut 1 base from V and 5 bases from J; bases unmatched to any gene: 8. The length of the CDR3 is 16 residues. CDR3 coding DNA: TGTGCCAGAAGCTTGAGCGGGCTAGCGGGGGATGAGACCCAGTACTTC. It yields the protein CARSLSGLAGDETQYF.

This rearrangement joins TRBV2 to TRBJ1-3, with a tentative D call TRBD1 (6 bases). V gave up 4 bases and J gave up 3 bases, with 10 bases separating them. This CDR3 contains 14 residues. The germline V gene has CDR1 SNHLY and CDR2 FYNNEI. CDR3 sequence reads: CASSAGADGNTIYF. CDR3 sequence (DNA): TGTGCCAGCAGTGCAGGGGCGGATGGAAACACCATATATTTT. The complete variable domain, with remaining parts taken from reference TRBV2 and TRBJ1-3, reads EPEVTQTPSHQVTQMGQEVILRCVPISNHLYFYWYRQILGQKVEFLVSFYNNEISEKSEIFDDQFSVERPDGSNFTLKIRSTKLEDSAMYFCASSAGADGNTIYFGEGSWLTVV.

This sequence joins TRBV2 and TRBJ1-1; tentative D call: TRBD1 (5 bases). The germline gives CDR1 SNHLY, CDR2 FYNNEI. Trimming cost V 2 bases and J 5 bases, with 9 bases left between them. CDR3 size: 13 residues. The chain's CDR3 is CASSEQGVTEAFF. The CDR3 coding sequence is TGTGCCAGCAGTGAACAGGGTGTAACTGAAGCTTTCTTT.

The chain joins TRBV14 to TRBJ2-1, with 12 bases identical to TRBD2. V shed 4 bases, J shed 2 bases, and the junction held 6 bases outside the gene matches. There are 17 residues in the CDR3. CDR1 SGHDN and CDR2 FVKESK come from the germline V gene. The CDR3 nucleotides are TGTGCCAGCAGCCGCCGACTAGCGGGGGCCACCTACAATGAGCAGTTCTTC. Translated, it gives CASSRRLAGATYNEQFF.

CDR3 sequence: CASSLAGRLADTQYF. The CDR3 DNA reads TGCGCCAGCAGCTTGGCTGGTCGGCTAGCCGATACGCAGTATTTT. The V gene is TRBV5-1, the J gene TRBJ2-3; a weak D match, TRBD2 (5 bases). The germline V gene encodes CDR1 SGHRS and CDR2 YFSETQ. The germline V and J ends were trimmed by 0 bases and 6 bases, with 14 bases remaining between them. The CDR3 loop spans 15 amino acids.

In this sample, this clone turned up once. For the CDR3, the DNA is TGTGCCAGCAGTGAAGGGCCCGGGGGGCCGGTCGGGGAGCTGTTTTTT. This translates into CASSEGPGGPVGELFF. The gene calls are TRBV6-1 and TRBJ2-2, with D possibly matching TRBD2 (7 bases). CDR3 size: 16 residues. The germline V gene has CDR1 MNHNS and CDR2 SASEGT. V lost 1 base, J lost 7 bases, and 16 bases lay in between.

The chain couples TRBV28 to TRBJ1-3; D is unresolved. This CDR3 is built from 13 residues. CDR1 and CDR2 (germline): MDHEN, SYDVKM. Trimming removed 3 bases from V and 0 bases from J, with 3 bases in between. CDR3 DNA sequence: TGTGCCAGCAGTTTTGGCTCTGGAAACACCATATATTTT. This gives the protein CASSFGSGNTIYF.

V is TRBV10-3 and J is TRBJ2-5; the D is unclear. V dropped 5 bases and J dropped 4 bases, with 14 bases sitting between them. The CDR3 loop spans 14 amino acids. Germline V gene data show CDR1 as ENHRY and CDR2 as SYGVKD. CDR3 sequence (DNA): TGTGCCATCAGTTCTTCAGGTGTAGGAGAGACCCAGTACTTC. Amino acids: CAISSSGVGETQYF.

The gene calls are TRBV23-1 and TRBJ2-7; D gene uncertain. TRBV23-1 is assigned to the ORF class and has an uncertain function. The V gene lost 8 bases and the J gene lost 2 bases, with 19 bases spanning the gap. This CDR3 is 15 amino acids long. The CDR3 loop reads CASEPRRSETYEQYV. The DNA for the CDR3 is TGCGCCAGCGAGCCCCGAAGGTCGGAGACCTACGAGCAGTACGTC.

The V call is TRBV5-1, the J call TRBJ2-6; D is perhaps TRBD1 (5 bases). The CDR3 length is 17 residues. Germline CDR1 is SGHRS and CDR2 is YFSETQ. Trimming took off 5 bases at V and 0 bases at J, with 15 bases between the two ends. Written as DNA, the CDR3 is TGCGCCAGCAGTCACAGGAATCTCAGCTCTGGGGCCAACGTCCTGACTTTC. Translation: CASSHRNLSSGANVLTF.

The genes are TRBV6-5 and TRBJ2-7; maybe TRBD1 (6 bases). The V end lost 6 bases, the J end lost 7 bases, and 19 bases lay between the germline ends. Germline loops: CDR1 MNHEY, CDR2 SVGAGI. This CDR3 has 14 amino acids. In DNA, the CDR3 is TGTGCCAGCAGACAGGGTGGGGGTACGGGAGAGCAGTACGTC. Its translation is CASRQGGGTGEQYV.